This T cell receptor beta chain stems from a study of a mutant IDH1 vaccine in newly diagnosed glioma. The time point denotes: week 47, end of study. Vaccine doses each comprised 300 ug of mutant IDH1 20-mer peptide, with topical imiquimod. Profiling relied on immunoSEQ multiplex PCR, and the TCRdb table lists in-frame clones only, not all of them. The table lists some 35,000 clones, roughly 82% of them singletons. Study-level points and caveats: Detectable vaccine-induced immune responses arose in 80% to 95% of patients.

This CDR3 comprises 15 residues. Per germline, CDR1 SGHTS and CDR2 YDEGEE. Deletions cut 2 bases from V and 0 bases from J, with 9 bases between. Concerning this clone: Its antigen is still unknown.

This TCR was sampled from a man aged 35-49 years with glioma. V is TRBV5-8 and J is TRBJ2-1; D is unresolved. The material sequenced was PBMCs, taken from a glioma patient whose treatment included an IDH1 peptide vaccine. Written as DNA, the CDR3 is TGTGCCAGCAGCTTAGGCGTGAGCTCCTACAATGAGCAGTTCTTC. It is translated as CASSLGVSSYNEQFF.